This T cell receptor beta chain was profiled in a study of blood T cell repertoires in COVID-19 (dated by TCRdb to 2018 to 2021). About the investigation overall: Collaborator samples came from the United States, Italy and Spain and covered acute and convalescent phases of COVID-19. Deeply sampled blood TCRbeta repertoires from subjects exposed to, actively infected with, or recovered from COVID-19 were included in the dataset. The material from the prospective study consisted of cDNA or gDNA derived from T cells, B-cell-depleted T cells, or PBMCs. The repertoires were made available in a free public database intended to serve as a resource for research on the immune response to SARS-CoV-2. Where HLA class I and class II types were available, the types were taken from metadata supplied by the sample provider, not from assay-based typing. A de-identified subject ID, COVID-19 status, age in years and sex were almost always included in the sample metadata. The samples were drawn from the first 160 participants of the ongoing ImmuneRACE study and from 950 to 1,500 subjects provided by 6 global collaborators.

Participants in the prospective study were enrolled through a virtual design, were aged about 18 to 100 years, and lived in roughly 24 United States geographic areas. In the prospective study, cohorts were assigned on the basis of participant-reported clinical history obtained from a screening survey and a study questionnaire. Recovered participants in ImmuneRACE Cohort 3 were defined as having two consecutive negative NP/OP PCR tests, clearance from a healthcare professional, or resolution of symptoms. In the prospective study, mobile phlebotomists collected whole blood, serum and a nasopharyngeal or oropharyngeal swab from each participant. Participants in the prospective study had the option to provide additional blood draws and questionnaires over a roughly 2-month period. Before DNA extraction, blood samples from the prospective study were shipped at room temperature or frozen. For this clone: The clone's antigen remains unknown. No much larger clonotype is one base removed from it; base qualities were not supplied.

TCRbeta CDR3 regions were amplified from genomic DNA using the immunoSEQ Assay, a bias-controlled multiplex PCR. The source study handled its data this way. The number of nucleated cells in each sample was estimated from the amplification of reference gene primers within the assay. To quantify the absolute abundance of each unique TCRbeta CDR3 rearrangement, sequence reads were collapsed and filtered. For each sample, productive Simpson clonality was calculated as the square root of Simpson's diversity index across productive rearrangements. Imported from immuneACCESS, the table was reduced by TCRdb to in-frame sequences with V and J called. These copies leave out some clones; in studies compared against another copy, an unresolved V gene accounts for under half, and the cause of the remainder is not known. V and J calls and clone size follow that table, whereas D and trimming were derived from the DNA. The sample contains about 46,000 clones, about 88% of them found a single time. The ten largest clones add up to 3.1% of the sample.

From the cysteine up to the phenylalanine, the CDR3 has a length of 16 residues. Only the CDR3 portion is preserved as DNA: 48 bases, with reading frame beginning at the first base. Deletion took 8 bases off V and 0 bases off J, with a span of 18 bases between the germline ends. The germline V gene sets CDR1 to MDHEN and CDR2 to SYDVKM. Points the paper makes about the study in general: Clinical and demographic metadata were provided uncurated, with the amount varying by source and participant.

The clonotype was recovered from a woman in her fifties or sixties who had recovered from COVID-19. Recombination connected TRBV28 to TRBJ2-3; D gene: possibly TRBD2, on 6 matching bases. Sequenced sample: PBMCs or T cells enriched from blood (not recorded which). DNA sequence: TGTGCCAGCGGAGGAGGGCCTCTACCTAGCACAGATACGCAGTATTTT. It translates as CASGGGPLPSTDTQYF. With all but the CDR3 taken from the reference TRBV28 and TRBJ2-3 genes, the full variable domain is: DVKVTQSSRYLVKRTGEKVFLECVQDMDHENMFWYRQDPGLGLRLIYFSYDVKMKEKGDIPEGYSVSREKKERFSLILESASTNQTSMYLCASGGGPLPSTDTQYFGPGTRLTVL.